Detailed here is one T cell receptor beta chain. Its specificity is unknown. The sample belongs to a study of T cell responses to AZD1222 COVID-19 vaccine. The repertoire was sequenced with immunoSEQ multiplex PCR; TCRdb's copy has only in-frame clones and lacks some. The repertoire consists of 120,000 to 150,000 clones, with about nine tenths occurring once and the leading ten covering about 15%. Germline values: CDR1 KGHSH, CDR2 LQKENI. Trimming took 3 bases from V and 3 from J; bases not matched to a gene: 5. This CDR3 spans 16 amino acids. The study, taken as a whole, reports: There were repertoire samples only from the period after the peak T cell response.

The sample was peripheral blood, taken on day 0 of AZD1222 vaccination. The clonotype was recovered from an adult in good health. The chain is built from TRBV18 and TRBJ1-1; TRBD1 agrees at 12 bases. In DNA, the CDR3 is TGTGCCAGCTCACCCTGGGACAGGGGGCTTGACACTGAAGCTTTCTTT. This codes for CASSPWDRGLDTEAFF.